This record concerns one TCR beta chain sequence. Clones were read by immunoSEQ multiplex PCR, and TCRdb kept only the in-frame ones, dropping some. The table records over 80,000 clones, approximately 80% of them present only once. This record comes from a study of control samples from healthy donors and cancer patients. The V gene's germline CDR1 is SGHDT and CDR2 YYEEEE. Trimming took off 4 bases at V and 2 bases at J, with 15 bases between the two ends. This CDR3 has 15 residues. The specimen was blood. The chain recombines TRBV5-6 with TRBJ1-2; a possible D gene is TRBD1 (5 bases). The clonotype comes from a young man in good health. The CDR3 is CASSPGQAVNYGYTF. The CDR3 DNA sequence: TGTGCCAGCAGCCCAGGGCAGGCTGTAAACTATGGCTACACCTTC.